This T cell receptor (beta chain) came from a study of T-cell reconstitution after alpha-beta-depleted transplantation in children. The study's findings and limits: Expanded graft clones, several hundred of them, were reportedly the source of alpha-beta T cells about two months after transplant.

J lost 9 bases, V lost 3 bases, and 8 bases had no gene match. The CDR3 sequence is 15 residues long. This clonotype appeared a few times. Its specificity is not known. Molecular barcoding with unique molecular identifiers was used for the TCRbeta library. Each CDR3 protein gets one entry after TCRdb re-called the PCR reads with MiXCR. The sample shows around 450,000 distinct CDR3 sequences, around 16% of them seen only once. The sequence derives from a boy in the first two years of life who had a stem cell transplant for Wiskott-Aldrich syndrome, so the T cells may come from the graft donor. The V gene is TRBV12-3 or TRBV12-4, the J gene TRBJ2-1; the match to TRBD2 covers 10 bases. The sample here was PBMCs, mostly from graft donor cells, taken 360 days after TCRalphabeta/CD19-depleted stem cell transplant. The DNA of the CDR3 is TGTGCCAGCAGTTTGAGGCCTAGCGGGAGCGGTGAGCAGTTCTTC. Its protein is CASSLRPSGSGEQFF.